The entry below gives a single T cell receptor (beta chain) sequence along with its context. The CDR3 totals 17 residues. V was pared by 3 bases and J by 7 bases, with 15 bases of the junction left unmatched. Germline V gene data show CDR1 as SGHRS and CDR2 as YFSETQ. The sample originates from a study of cytomegalovirus exposure and HLA in healthy donors. 13 Jbeta primers and 60 Vbeta primers were used for the PCR. Using immunoSEQ multiplex PCR, the repertoire was profiled, and TCRdb retains in-frame clones only, with some absent. Of 110,000 or so clones in the sample, about 80% are singletons; the top ten hold 2% to 3%.

This sequence was found in a female donor in good health and CMV-seronegative. Sequencing input: PBMCs. This chain links TRBV5-1 with TRBJ2-5; TRBD2 matches at 10 bases. The CDR3, as DNA: TGCGCCAGCAGCTACCTAGCGGGGGACCTCCTGGGGGGGACCCAGTACTTC. Amino acid sequence: CASSYLAGDLLGGTQYF.